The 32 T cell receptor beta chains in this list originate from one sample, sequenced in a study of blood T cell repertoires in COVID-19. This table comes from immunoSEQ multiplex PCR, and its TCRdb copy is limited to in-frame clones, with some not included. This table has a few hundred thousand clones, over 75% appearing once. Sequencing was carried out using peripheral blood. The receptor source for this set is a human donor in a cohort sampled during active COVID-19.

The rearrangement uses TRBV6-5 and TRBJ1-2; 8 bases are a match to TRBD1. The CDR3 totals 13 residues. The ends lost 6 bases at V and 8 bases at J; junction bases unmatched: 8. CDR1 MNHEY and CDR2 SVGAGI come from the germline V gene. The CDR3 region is CASRETGEGGYTF. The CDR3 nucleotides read TGTGCCAGCAGAGAGACAGGGGAGGGCGGCTACACCTTC.

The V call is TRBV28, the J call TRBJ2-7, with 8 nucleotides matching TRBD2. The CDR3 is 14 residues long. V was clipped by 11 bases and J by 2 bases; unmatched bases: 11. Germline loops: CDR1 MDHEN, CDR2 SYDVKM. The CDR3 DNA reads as TGTGCCGTGACGGTGAGGACTAGCCCCTACGAGCAGTACTTC. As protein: CAVTVRTSPYEQYF.

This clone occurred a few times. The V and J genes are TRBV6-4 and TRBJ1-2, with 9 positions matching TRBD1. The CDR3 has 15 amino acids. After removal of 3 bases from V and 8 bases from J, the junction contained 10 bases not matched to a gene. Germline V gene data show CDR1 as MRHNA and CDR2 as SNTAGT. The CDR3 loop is CASSETGQGISGYTF. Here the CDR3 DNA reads TGTGCCAGCAGTGAAACAGGACAGGGGATCTCCGGCTACACCTTC.

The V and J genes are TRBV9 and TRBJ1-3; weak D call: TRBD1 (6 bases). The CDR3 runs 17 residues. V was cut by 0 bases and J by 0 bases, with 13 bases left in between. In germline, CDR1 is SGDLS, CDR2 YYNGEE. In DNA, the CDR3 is TGTGCCAGCAGCGTAGTTGGGGGCACGTTCTCTGGAAACACCATATATTTT. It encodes CASSVVGGTFSGNTIYF.

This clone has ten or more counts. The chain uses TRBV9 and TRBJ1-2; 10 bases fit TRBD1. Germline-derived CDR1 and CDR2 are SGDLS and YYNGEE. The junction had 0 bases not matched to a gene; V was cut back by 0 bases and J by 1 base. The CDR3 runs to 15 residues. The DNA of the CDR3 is TGTGCCAGCAGCGTAGGGGACAGGGGTAACTATGGCTACACCTTC. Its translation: CASSVGDRGNYGYTF.

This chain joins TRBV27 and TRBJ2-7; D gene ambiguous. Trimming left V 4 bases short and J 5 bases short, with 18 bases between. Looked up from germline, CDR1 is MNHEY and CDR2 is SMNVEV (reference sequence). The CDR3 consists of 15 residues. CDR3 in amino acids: CASSSPGSPPHEQYF. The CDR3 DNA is TGTGCCAGCAGTTCCCCCGGGTCTCCCCCCCACGAGCAGTACTTC.

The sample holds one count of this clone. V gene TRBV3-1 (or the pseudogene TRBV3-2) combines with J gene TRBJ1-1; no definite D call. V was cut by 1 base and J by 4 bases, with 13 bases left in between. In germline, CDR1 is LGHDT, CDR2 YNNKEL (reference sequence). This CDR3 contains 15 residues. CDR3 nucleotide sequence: TGTGCCAGCAGCCAAGGTCGGCAGGAGGGCACTGAAGCTTTCTTT. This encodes CASSQGRQEGTEAFF.

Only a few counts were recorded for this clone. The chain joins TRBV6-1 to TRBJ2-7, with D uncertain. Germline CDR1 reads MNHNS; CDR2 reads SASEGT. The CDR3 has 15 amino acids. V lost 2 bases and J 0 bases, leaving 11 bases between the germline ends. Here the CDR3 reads CASSELPGSSYEQYF. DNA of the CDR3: TGTGCCAGCAGTGAACTTCCAGGCAGCTCCTACGAGCAGTACTTC.

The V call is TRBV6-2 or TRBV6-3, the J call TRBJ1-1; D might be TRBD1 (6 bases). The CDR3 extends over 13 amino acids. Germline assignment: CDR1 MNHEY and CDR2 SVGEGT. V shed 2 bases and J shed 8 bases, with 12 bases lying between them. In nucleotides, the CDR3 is TGTGCCAGCAGTTACACCACCGGGACAGAAGCTTTCTTT. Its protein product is CASSYTTGTEAFF.

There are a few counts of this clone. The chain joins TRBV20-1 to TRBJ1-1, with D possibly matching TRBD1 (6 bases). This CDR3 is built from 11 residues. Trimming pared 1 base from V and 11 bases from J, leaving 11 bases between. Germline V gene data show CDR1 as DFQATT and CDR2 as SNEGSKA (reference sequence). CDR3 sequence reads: CSARVDSPAFF. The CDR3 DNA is TGCAGTGCTAGAGTGGACAGTCCTGCTTTCTTT.

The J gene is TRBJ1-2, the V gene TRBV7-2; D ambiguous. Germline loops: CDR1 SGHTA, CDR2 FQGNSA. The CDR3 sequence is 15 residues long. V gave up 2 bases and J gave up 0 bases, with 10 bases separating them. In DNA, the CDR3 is TGTGCCAGCAGCTTAACGGGGAATACTAACTATGGCTACACCTTC. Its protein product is CASSLTGNTNYGYTF.

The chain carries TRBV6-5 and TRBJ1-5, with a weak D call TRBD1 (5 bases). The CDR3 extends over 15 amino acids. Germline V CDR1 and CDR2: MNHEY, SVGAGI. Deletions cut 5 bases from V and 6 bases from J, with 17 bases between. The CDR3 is CASSPSGGNGQPQHF. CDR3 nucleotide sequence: TGTGCCAGCAGTCCCTCCGGGGGGAACGGTCAGCCCCAGCATTTT.

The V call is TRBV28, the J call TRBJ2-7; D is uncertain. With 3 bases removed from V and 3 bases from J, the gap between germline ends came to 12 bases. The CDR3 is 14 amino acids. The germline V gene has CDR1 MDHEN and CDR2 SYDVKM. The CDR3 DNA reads TGTGCCAGCAGTTTTGTAAGAGGAAGCTACGAGCAGTACTTC. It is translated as CASSFVRGSYEQYF. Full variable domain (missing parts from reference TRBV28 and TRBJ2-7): DVKVTQSSRYLVKRTGEKVFLECVQDMDHENMFWYRQDPGLGLRLIYFSYDVKMKEKGDIPEGYSVSREKKERFSLILESASTNQTSMYLCASSFVRGSYEQYFGPGTRLTVT.

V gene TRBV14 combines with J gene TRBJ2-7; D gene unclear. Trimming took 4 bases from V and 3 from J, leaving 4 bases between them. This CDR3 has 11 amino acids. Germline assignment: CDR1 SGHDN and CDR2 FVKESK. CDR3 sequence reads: CASSRGYEQYF. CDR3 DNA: TGTGCCAGCAGCCGCGGCTACGAGCAGTACTTC.

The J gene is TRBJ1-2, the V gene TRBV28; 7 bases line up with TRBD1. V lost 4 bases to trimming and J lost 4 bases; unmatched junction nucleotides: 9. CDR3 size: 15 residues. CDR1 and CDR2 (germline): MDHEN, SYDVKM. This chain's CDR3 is CASSSTGAPSYGYTF. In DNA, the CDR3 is TGTGCCAGCAGTTCCACAGGGGCCCCGAGCTATGGCTACACCTTC.

The chain's CDR3 is CASSGVAYEQYF. The CDR3 DNA reads TGTGCCAGTAGCGGGGTTGCCTACGAGCAGTACTTC. The chain joins TRBV19 to TRBJ2-7, with a possible D match to TRBD2 (5 bases). Germline CDR1 reads LNHDA; CDR2 reads SQIVND (reference sequence). V lost 6 bases and J 2 bases, leaving 8 bases between the germline ends. This CDR3 is built from 12 residues.

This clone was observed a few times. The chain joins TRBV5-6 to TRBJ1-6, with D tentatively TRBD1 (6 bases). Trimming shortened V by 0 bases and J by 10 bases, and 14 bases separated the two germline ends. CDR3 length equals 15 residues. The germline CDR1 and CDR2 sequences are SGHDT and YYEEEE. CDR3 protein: CASSLAGGLNSPLHF. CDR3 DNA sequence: TGTGCCAGCAGCTTGGCCGGGGGGCTAAACTCACCCCTCCACTTT.

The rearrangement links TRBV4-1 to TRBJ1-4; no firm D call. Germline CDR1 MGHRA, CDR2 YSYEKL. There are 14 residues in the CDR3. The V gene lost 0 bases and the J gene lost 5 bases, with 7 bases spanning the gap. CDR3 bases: TGCGCCAGCAGCCAAGAGCGCGTGAATGAAAAACTGTTTTTT. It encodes CASSQERVNEKLFF.

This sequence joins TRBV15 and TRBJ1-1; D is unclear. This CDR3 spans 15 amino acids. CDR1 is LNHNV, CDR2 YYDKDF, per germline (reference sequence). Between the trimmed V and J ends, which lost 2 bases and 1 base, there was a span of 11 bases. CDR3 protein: CATSRRLGSNTEAFF. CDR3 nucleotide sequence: TGTGCCACCAGCAGAAGGCTAGGTTCGAACACTGAAGCTTTCTTT. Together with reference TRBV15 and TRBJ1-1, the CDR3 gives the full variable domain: DAMVIQNPRYQVTQFGKPVTLSCSQTLNHNVMYWYQQKSSQAPKLLFHYYDKDFNNEADTPDNFQSRRPNTSFCFLDIRSPGLGDTAMYLCATSRRLGSNTEAFFGQGTRLTVV.

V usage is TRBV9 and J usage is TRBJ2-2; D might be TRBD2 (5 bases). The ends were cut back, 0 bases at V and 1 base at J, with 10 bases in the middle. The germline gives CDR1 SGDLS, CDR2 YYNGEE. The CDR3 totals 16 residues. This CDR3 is CASSVGSGMNTGELFF. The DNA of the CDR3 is TGTGCCAGCAGCGTAGGAAGCGGCATGAACACCGGGGAGCTGTTTTTT.

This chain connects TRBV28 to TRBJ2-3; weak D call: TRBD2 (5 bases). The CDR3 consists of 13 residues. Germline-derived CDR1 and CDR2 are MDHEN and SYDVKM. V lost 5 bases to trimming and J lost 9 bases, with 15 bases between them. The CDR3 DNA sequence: TGTGCCAGCAGTGGTGGTGGGGAGATAACGCAGTATTTT. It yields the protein CASSGGGEITQYF. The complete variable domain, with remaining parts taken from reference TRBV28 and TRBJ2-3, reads DVKVTQSSRYLVKRTGEKVFLECVQDMDHENMFWYRQDPGLGLRLIYFSYDVKMKEKGDIPEGYSVSREKKERFSLILESASTNQTSMYLCASSGGGEITQYFGPGTRLTVL.

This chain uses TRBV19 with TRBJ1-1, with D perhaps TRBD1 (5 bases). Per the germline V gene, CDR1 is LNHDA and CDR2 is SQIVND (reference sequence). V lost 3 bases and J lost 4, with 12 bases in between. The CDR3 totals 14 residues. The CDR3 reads CASSISLRGTEAFF. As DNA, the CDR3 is TGTGCCAGTAGTATTAGCCTAAGGGGCACTGAAGCTTTCTTT.

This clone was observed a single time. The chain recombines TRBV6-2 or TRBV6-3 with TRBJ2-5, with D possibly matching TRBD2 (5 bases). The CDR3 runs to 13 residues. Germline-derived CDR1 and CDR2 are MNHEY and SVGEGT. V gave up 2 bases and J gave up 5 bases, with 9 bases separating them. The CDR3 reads CASSYGGLETQYF. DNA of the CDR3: TGTGCCAGCAGTTACGGCGGGCTCGAGACCCAGTACTTC.

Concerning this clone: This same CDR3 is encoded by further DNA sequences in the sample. CDR3 in amino acids: CASSPPVNTEAFF. CDR3 DNA sequence: TGTGCCAGCTCCCCCCCCGTGAACACTGAAGCTTTCTTT. The V and J genes are TRBV28 and TRBJ1-1; D uncertain. CDR1 is MDHEN, CDR2 SYDVKM, per germline. The V end lost 8 bases, the J end lost 0 bases, and 10 bases lay between the germline ends. CDR3 size: 13 residues.

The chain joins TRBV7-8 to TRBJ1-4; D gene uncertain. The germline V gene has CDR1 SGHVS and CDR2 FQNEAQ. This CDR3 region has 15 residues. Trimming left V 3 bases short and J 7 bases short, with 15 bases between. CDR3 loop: CASSFGGHRSEKLFF. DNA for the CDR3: TGTGCCAGCAGCTTCGGCGGGCACCGGAGTGAAAAACTGTTTTTT.

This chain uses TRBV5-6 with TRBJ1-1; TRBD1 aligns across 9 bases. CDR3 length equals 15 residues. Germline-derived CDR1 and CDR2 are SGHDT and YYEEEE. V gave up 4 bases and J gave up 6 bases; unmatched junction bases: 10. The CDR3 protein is CASSLPGTGLSEAFF. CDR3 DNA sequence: TGTGCCAGCAGCCTACCCGGGACAGGGTTGTCTGAAGCTTTCTTT.

CDR3 loop: CASSDQGLKAFF. CDR3 sequence (DNA): TGTGCCAGCAGCGACCAGGGCCTCAAAGCTTTCTTT. J is TRBJ1-1 and V is TRBV2, with a possible D match to TRBD1 (5 bases). The V end lost 6 bases, the J end lost 9 bases, and 14 bases lay between the germline ends. This CDR3 region has 12 residues. Looked up from germline, CDR1 is SNHLY and CDR2 is FYNNEI.

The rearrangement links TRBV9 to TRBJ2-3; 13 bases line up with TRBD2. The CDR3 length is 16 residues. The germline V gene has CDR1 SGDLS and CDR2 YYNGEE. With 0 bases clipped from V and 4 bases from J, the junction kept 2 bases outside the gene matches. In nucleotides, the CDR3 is TGTGCCAGCAGCGTAGAGGGACTAGCGGGACCAGATACGCAGTATTTT. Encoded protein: CASSVEGLAGPDTQYF. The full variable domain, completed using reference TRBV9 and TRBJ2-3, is DSGVTQTPKHLITATGQRVTLRCSPRSGDLSVYWYQQSLDQGLQFLIQYYNGEERAKGNILERFSAQQFPDLHSELNLSSLELGDSALYFCASSVEGLAGPDTQYFGPGTRLTVL.

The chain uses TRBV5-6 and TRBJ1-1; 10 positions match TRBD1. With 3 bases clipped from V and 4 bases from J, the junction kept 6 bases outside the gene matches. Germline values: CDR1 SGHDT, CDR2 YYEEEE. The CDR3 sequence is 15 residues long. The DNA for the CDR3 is TGTGCCAGCAGCTGGGGGACAGGGGTCGGCACTGAAGCTTTCTTT. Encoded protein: CASSWGTGVGTEAFF.

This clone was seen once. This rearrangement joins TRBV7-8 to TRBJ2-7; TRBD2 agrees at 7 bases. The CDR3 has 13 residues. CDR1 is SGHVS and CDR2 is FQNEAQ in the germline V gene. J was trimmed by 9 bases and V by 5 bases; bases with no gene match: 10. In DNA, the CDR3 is TGTGCCAGCAGCCCCAATTCGGGGGGTGGGCAGTACTTC. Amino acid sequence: CASSPNSGGGQYF.

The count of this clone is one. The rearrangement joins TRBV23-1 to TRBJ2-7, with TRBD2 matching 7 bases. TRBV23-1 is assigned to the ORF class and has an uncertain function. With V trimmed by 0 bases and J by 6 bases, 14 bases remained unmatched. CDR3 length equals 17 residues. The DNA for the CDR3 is TGCGCCAGCAGTCAATCGAAGGTAGGACTAGTACGGGTCGAGCAGTACTTC. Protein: CASSQSKVGLVRVEQYF.

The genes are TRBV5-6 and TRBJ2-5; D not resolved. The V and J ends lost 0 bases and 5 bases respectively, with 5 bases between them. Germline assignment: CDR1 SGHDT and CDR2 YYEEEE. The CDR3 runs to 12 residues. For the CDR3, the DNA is TGTGCCAGCAGCTTGGATGCGGAGACCCAGTACTTC. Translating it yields CASSLDAETQYF.